Presented here are 3 T cell receptor beta chains from one specimen sequenced in a study of neoadjuvant nivolumab and ipilimumab in lung cancer. Profiled with immunoSEQ multiplex PCR; TCRdb holds only in-frame clones, not every one. This table has 9,700 or so clones, approximately 80% appearing once. Sequenced material: tumor tissue, taken after neoadjuvant nivolumab, alone or with ipilimumab, at or shortly before surgery. The receptors here all came from an adult with non-small cell lung cancer. Some clones in this sample may be carry-over from other donors' samples.

This clone occurred once. The J gene is TRBJ2-7, the V gene TRBV5-1; 7 bases line up with TRBD1. Germline loops: CDR1 SGHRS, CDR2 YFSETQ. Unmatched junction bases numbered 8, after V lost 0 bases and J lost 2 bases. The CDR3 contains 16 residues. DNA for the CDR3: TGCGCCAGCAGCTTGGGTCAGGGGGTGACCGCCTACGAGCAGTACTTC. This translates into CASSLGQGVTAYEQYF.

This clone occurred once. The chain recombines TRBV5-1 with TRBJ2-7; D possibly uses TRBD1 or TRBD2 (7 bases each). This CDR3 spans 15 amino acids. CDR1 SGHRS and CDR2 YFSETQ come from the germline V gene. Between the trimmed V and J ends, which lost 6 bases and 2 bases, there was a span of 18 bases. For the CDR3, the DNA is TGCGCCAGCATGCTGGGGCAGGGGGGGACCTACGAGCAGTACTTC. It translates to CASMLGQGGTYEQYF.

The chain has TRBV13 and TRBJ1-2; D gene unclear. Trimming removed 5 bases from V and 6 bases from J, with 13 bases in between. In germline, CDR1 is PRHDT, CDR2 FYEKMQ (reference sequence). CDR3 size: 13 residues. CDR3 sequence: CASSVPSSNGYTF. For the CDR3, the DNA is TGTGCCAGCAGCGTTCCGAGCTCCAATGGCTACACCTTC.